Listed here are 24 T cell receptor beta chains from one sample, sequenced in a study of early T cells in non-severe SARS-CoV-2 infection (dated by TCRdb to the early 2020s). Preparation of the library involved 5' RACE. The instrument given in TCRdb is NextSeq 500. TCRdb trimmed public reads at Q25 via fastp, called clones via MiXCR and kept in-frame beta chains. Entries that share a CDR3 protein sequence are merged under the most common genes and DNA. In this sample the table shows some 63,000 distinct CDR3 sequences, 10% to 15% of which occur a single time. Clones ranked in the top ten supply approximately 4.8% of the sample. Sequences were obtained from whole blood. These receptors originate from an adult who was a healthcare worker with PCR-confirmed SARS-CoV-2 infection or an uninfected control (not recorded which).

In its sample, this clonotype was seen many times. This rearrangement joins TRBV6-5 to TRBJ2-7, with 8 bases lining up with TRBD1. Germline CDR1 and CDR2: MNHEY and SVGAGI. V gave up 6 bases and J gave up 3 bases; unmatched junction bases: 10. The CDR3 runs to 15 residues. CDR3 DNA sequence: TGTGCCAGCAGCCCTTCTCAGGGGGCGAACTACGAGCAGTACTTC. Its protein is CASSPSQGANYEQYF.

The chain combines TRBV18 with TRBJ2-5; no definite D call. V was shortened by 6 bases and J by 2 bases, with 13 bases between the two germline ends. CDR1 is KGHSH and CDR2 is LQKENI in the germline V gene. The CDR3 length is 14 residues. This CDR3 is CASSQRTAQETQYF. The CDR3 nucleotides are TGTGCCAGCTCCCAACGGACGGCTCAAGAGACCCAGTACTTC.

The rearrangement links TRBV3-1 to TRBJ2-3, with 15 bases fitting TRBD2. From germline, CDR1 is LGHDT and CDR2 YNNKEL (reference sequence). The CDR3 extends over 20 amino acids. V lost 0 bases, J lost 1 base, and 8 bases stayed unmatched. In DNA, the CDR3 is TGTGCCAGCAGCCAAGATGGCGGACTAGCGGGGGGGCAGGGCACAGATACGCAGTATTTT. Translation gives CASSQDGGLAGGQGTDTQYF.

Many counts were recorded for this clonotype. CDR3 sequence reads: CASSLYPSTNEKLFF. The DNA for the CDR3 is TGTGCCAGCAGCTTATACCCATCAACTAATGAAAAACTGTTTTTT. The rearrangement uses TRBV7-9 and TRBJ1-4; D is undetermined. Germline CDR1 is SEHNR and CDR2 is FQNEAQ (reference sequence). Trimming took 2 bases from V and 0 from J, leaving 7 bases between them. The CDR3 sequence is 15 residues long.

Only a few counts were recorded for this clonotype. CDR3 in DNA: TGTGCCAGCAGCTATAGTACAGGGTCAAAAACCGGGGAGCTGTTTTTT. This gives the protein CASSYSTGSKTGELFF. The rearrangement joins TRBV9 to TRBJ2-2, with a weak D call TRBD1 (6 bases). CDR1 and CDR2 (germline): SGDLS, YYNGEE. The CDR3 extends over 16 amino acids. The germline V and J ends were trimmed by 4 bases and 5 bases, with 18 bases remaining between them.

The sample holds a few counts of this clonotype. The chain combines TRBV7-9 with TRBJ1-2; no clear D. Trimming pared 5 bases from V and 0 bases from J, leaving 16 bases between. Per germline, CDR1 SEHNR and CDR2 FQNEAQ (reference sequence). This CDR3 region has 16 residues. The CDR3 coding sequence is TGTGCCAGCAGCCCAGGCGGGCTAGGTTCTAACTATGGCTACACCTTC. Its protein is CASSPGGLGSNYGYTF.

This clonotype was detected many times. The J gene is TRBJ2-7, the V gene TRBV7-9, with 9 bases that match TRBD1. The CDR3 has 15 residues. The V segment lost 5 bases and the J segment 7 bases; nucleotides outside the gene matches: 12. Germline lookup yields CDR1 SEHNR and CDR2 FQNEAQ (reference sequence). The CDR3, as DNA: TGTGCCAGCAGCACCACAGGGGGCGATCCGGGAGAGCAGTACTTC. Protein product: CASSTTGGDPGEQYF.

This clonotype appeared many times. The V call is TRBV5-6, the J call TRBJ1-1; unclear D gene. This CDR3 comprises 15 residues. V was cut by 6 bases and J by 1 base, with 16 bases left in between. Looked up from germline, CDR1 is SGHDT and CDR2 is YYEEEE. The CDR3 bases are TGTGCCAGCACCTATAGGAGCATTCGGAACACTGAAGCTTTCTTT. Its protein product is CASTYRSIRNTEAFF.

This clonotype was seen many times. The chain combines TRBV10-2 with TRBJ1-5; D gene uncertain. Germline lookup yields CDR1 WSHSY and CDR2 SAAADI. This CDR3 has 18 amino acids. V dropped 0 bases and J dropped 3 bases, with 18 bases sitting between them. CDR3 in amino acids: CASSESPPGTDNNQPQHF. The CDR3 nucleotides read TGCGCCAGCAGTGAGTCCCCGCCCGGAACAGACAACAATCAGCCCCAGCATTTT.

This clonotype was found many times. The chain employs TRBV20-1 and TRBJ2-1; D might be TRBD1 (6 bases). This CDR3 has 11 residues. Per germline, CDR1 DFQATT and CDR2 SNEGSKA (reference sequence). The V end was cut by 3 bases, the J end by 9 bases, with 9 bases between. The CDR3 nucleotides are TGCAGTGCTAGGGGGGCCGGTGAGCAGTTCTTC. Amino acids: CSARGAGEQFF.

This clonotype was seen ten or more times. One end of the junction does not line up with germline, which may come from a read error. The V call is TRBV7-2, the J call TRBJ2-1; 13 bases are a match to TRBD2. CDR3 length: 16 residues. Germline V lookup: CDR1 SGHTA, CDR2 FQGNSA. CDR3 protein: CASSLAGTSGVGEQFF. In nucleotides, the CDR3 is TGTGCCAGCAGCCTAGCCGGGACTAGCGGGGTAGGTGAGCAGTTCTTC.

The chain uses TRBV2 and TRBJ2-7; 8 positions agree with TRBD1. V shed 7 bases and J 5 bases; nucleotides not matched to a gene: 7. The CDR3 covers 13 residues. The germline V gene has CDR1 SNHLY and CDR2 FYNNEI. The CDR3 protein is CASTRDRRDEQYF. The CDR3 bases are TGTGCCAGCACCCGGGACAGGCGGGACGAGCAGTACTTC.

In its sample, this clonotype was seen many times. The chain combines TRBV9 with TRBJ2-1; D remains ambiguous. This CDR3 comprises 12 residues. Trimming removed 4 bases at V and 4 bases at J, with 6 bases between. Germline-derived CDR1 and CDR2 are SGDLS and YYNGEE. In DNA, the CDR3 is TGTGCCAGCAGCCCCGTATACAATGAGCAGTTCTTC. Translating gives CASSPVYNEQFF.

In its sample, this clonotype was seen many times. The chain employs TRBV27 and TRBJ1-3, with unresolved D. The germline V and J ends were trimmed by 6 bases and 0 bases, with 6 bases remaining between them. Germline assignment: CDR1 MNHEY and CDR2 SMNVEV (reference sequence). The CDR3 sequence is 13 residues long. CDR3 in DNA: TGTGCCAGCAGACAGAGCTCTGGAAACACCATATATTTT. As protein: CASRQSSGNTIYF.

The chain links TRBV5-1 to TRBJ1-6, with D tentatively TRBD1 (5 bases). Deletions cut 5 bases from V and 0 bases from J, with 15 bases between. This CDR3 comprises 17 residues. CDR1 and CDR2 (germline): SGHRS, YFSETQ. The CDR3 protein is CASSETGPSSYNSPLHF. The DNA of the CDR3 is TGCGCCAGCAGTGAGACGGGACCTAGCTCCTATAATTCACCCCTCCACTTT.

This clonotype appeared a few times. The J gene is TRBJ1-2, the V gene TRBV5-1, with D perhaps TRBD1 (5 bases). Germline CDR1 SGHRS, CDR2 YFSETQ. This CDR3 has 14 amino acids. Trimming pared 0 bases from V and 6 bases from J, leaving 12 bases between. The CDR3 reads CASSLAQGADGYTF. The CDR3 DNA sequence: TGCGCCAGCAGCTTGGCCCAGGGAGCGGATGGCTACACCTTC.

This clonotype was observed many times. V and J are TRBV27 and TRBJ2-7; 10 bases map to TRBD1. This CDR3 spans 15 amino acids. V lost 4 bases to trimming and J lost 4 bases; unmatched junction nucleotides: 7. Germline CDR1 reads MNHEY; CDR2 reads SMNVEV (reference sequence). The CDR3 nucleotides read TGTGCCAGCAGTTCCTTGGACAGGGGGTGGTACGAGCAGTACTTC. This sequence encodes CASSSLDRGWYEQYF.

J is TRBJ2-5 and V is TRBV20-1; D possibly corresponds to TRBD1 (6 bases). Germline CDR1 is DFQATT and CDR2 is SNEGSKA (reference sequence). Trimming took off 3 bases at V and 2 bases at J, with 10 bases between the two ends. The CDR3 is 13 amino acids. CDR3 bases: TGCAGTGCTAGCCGGGACAATCAAGAGACCCAGTACTTC. It specifies CSASRDNQETQYF.

This clonotype was detected ten times or more. This chain joins TRBV6-2 or TRBV6-3 and TRBJ1-1; no firm D call. With 6 bases removed from V and 4 bases from J, the gap between germline ends came to 12 bases. In germline, CDR1 is MNHEY, CDR2 SVGEGT. The CDR3 spans 13 residues. CDR3 bases: TGTGCCAGCAGATTGGACGGATTCACTGAAGCTTTCTTT. Translating gives CASRLDGFTEAFF.

This clonotype has more than one count but fewer than ten. The chain employs TRBV9 and TRBJ1-5; D is unclear. There are 14 residues in the CDR3. Germline V gene sequence: CDR1 SGDLS, CDR2 YYNGEE. V gave up 4 bases and J gave up 2 bases, with 10 bases separating them. The CDR3 DNA reads TGTGCCAGCAGCCTAGGTTCGGGCAATCAGCCCCAGCATTTT. Encoded protein: CASSLGSGNQPQHF. The full variable domain, in which reference TRBV9 and TRBJ1-5 provide the parts outside the CDR3, is DSGVTQTPKHLITATGQRVTLRCSPRSGDLSVYWYQQSLDQGLQFLIQYYNGEERAKGNILERFSAQQFPDLHSELNLSSLELGDSALYFCASSLGSGNQPQHFGDGTRLSIL.

The rearrangement joins TRBV7-8 to TRBJ2-3; 7 bases are shared with TRBD2. Germline V gives CDR1 SGHVS, CDR2 FQNEAQ. Unmatched junction bases numbered 12, after V lost 5 bases and J lost 4 bases. The CDR3 length is 16 residues. The CDR3 DNA sequence: TGTGCCAGCAGCCCCCGTGGGGAGGGTGAGGCAGATACGCAGTATTTT. It yields the protein CASSPRGEGEADTQYF.

This clonotype was counted a few times. V usage is TRBV4-3 and J usage is TRBJ2-1; the D gene is possibly TRBD2 (6 bases). Trimming removed 0 bases at V and 4 bases at J, with 19 bases between. CDR1 and CDR2 from the germline V gene are LGHNA and YSLEER. The CDR3 runs 18 residues. The CDR3 is CASSQDTGAILSYNEQFF. The CDR3 DNA reads as TGCGCCAGCAGCCAAGATACGGGAGCGATTTTGTCGTACAATGAGCAGTTCTTC.

This clonotype was found a few times. The CDR3 sequence: CATSRDRQGLNTEAFF. The DNA of the CDR3 is TGTGCCACCAGCAGAGATCGCCAGGGCCTGAACACTGAAGCTTTCTTT. J is TRBJ1-1 and V is TRBV15, with a tentative D call TRBD1 (5 bases). V shed 0 bases and J shed 0 bases, with 11 bases lying between them. Germline V CDR1 and CDR2: LNHNV, YYDKDF (reference sequence). This CDR3 comprises 16 residues.

The chain joins TRBV12-3 or TRBV12-4 to TRBJ2-7, with 10 bases identical to TRBD1. The CDR3 sequence is 15 residues long. Trimming cost V 5 bases and J 2 bases; bases outside gene matches: 6. CDR3 DNA sequence: TGTGCCAGCAGTCTAGGACAGGGGGTAACCTACGAGCAGTACTTC. This sequence encodes CASSLGQGVTYEQYF.